The entry below describes one TCR beta chain. Its antigen is as yet unknown. Method: immunoSEQ multiplex PCR; TCRdb's copy keeps in-frame clones and lacks some. Altogether about 90,000 clones are present, about nine tenths being singletons, with the ten largest covering more than 5%. This entry belongs to a study of T cell responses to AZD1222 COVID-19 vaccine. Points from the study as a whole: Spike-specific TCR depth and breadth grew after two AZD1222 doses.

Trimming stripped 5 bases from V and 0 bases from J, with 11 bases between. CDR1 and CDR2 (germline): MNHEY, SMNVEV (reference sequence). The CDR3 loop spans 16 amino acids. V usage is TRBV27 and J usage is TRBJ2-6; no clear D. This TCR came from an adult who received the AZD1222 COVID-19 vaccine. The sample consisted of peripheral blood, taken 28 days after the second AZD1222 dose. Written as DNA, the CDR3 is TGTGCCAGCAGTCCCCGGGTTAGCTCTGGGGCCAACGTCCTGACTTTC. Amino acid sequence: CASSPRVSSGANVLTF.